Following are 15 T cell receptor beta chains from one sample sequenced in a study of T cell repertoires in cytomegalovirus infection. TCRdb used MiXCR to reprocess the reads, holding one entry per CDR3 protein. The sample lists a few hundred thousand distinct CDR3 sequences, 15% to 20% occurring once. Sequences were obtained from PBMCs. All receptors derive from a human donor in good health (CMV status not recorded). Some clones in this sample may be carry-over from other donors' samples.

This clonotype was counted only a few times. The chain combines TRBV5-6 with TRBJ2-3; D may be TRBD2 (7 bases). Germline V lookup: CDR1 SGHDT, CDR2 YYEEEE. The CDR3 loop spans 16 amino acids. Deletions cut 4 bases from V and 2 bases from J, with 17 bases between. As DNA, the CDR3 is TGTGCCAGCAGCCCTGTATCTGGGGGGGCCACAGATACGCAGTATTTT. Protein product: CASSPVSGGATDTQYF.

This clonotype appeared many times. The V call is TRBV12-3 or TRBV12-4, the J call TRBJ2-2; tentatively, D is TRBD2 (5 bases). This CDR3 is built from 12 residues. The V and J ends lost 6 bases and 10 bases respectively, with 12 bases between them. CDR3 in DNA: TGTGCCAGCAGCTCGGACTTCGTGGAGCTGTTTTTT. It encodes CASSSDFVELFF.

V and J are TRBV7-2 and TRBJ1-1, with D perhaps matching TRBD1 (5 bases). V was clipped by 5 bases and J by 12 bases, with 19 bases between them. The CDR3 runs to 13 residues. Germline V gene sequence: CDR1 SGHTA, CDR2 FQGNSA. CDR3 sequence (DNA): TGTGCCAGCAGCCCGGGACCGAGGGGCGGGCCTTTCTTT. Translated, it gives CASSPGPRGGPFF.

This clonotype was seen at least ten times. V is TRBV7-2 and J is TRBJ2-7; D remains unclear. Looked up from germline, CDR1 is SGHTA and CDR2 is FQGNSA. The CDR3 length is 13 residues. V dropped 5 bases and J dropped 5 bases, with 13 bases sitting between them. The CDR3 DNA sequence: TGTGCCAGCAGCCCCGCCCTTTTCGACGAGCAGTACTTC. Translating it yields CASSPALFDEQYF. The full variable domain, rest sourced from reference TRBV7-2 and TRBJ2-7, is GAGVSQSPSNKVTEKGKDVELRCDPISGHTALYWYRQSLGQGLEFLIYFQGNSAPDKSGLPSDRFSAERTGGSVSTLTIQRTQQEDSAVYLCASSPALFDEQYFGPGTRLTVT.

The count of this clonotype is one. This chain uses TRBV11-1 with TRBJ2-5; D possibly corresponds to TRBD1 (6 bases). Trimming stripped 5 bases from V and 3 bases from J, with 10 bases between. Germline lookup yields CDR1 SGHAT and CDR2 FQDESV (reference sequence). This CDR3 is built from 13 residues. The CDR3 coding sequence is TGTGCCAGCAGCATAAACAGGGAAGAGACCCAGTACTTC. The encoded protein is CASSINREETQYF.

The chain combines TRBV7-6 with TRBJ2-5, with TRBD1 matching over 9 bases. Trimming removed 5 bases from V and 3 bases from J; junction bases left unmatched: 4. Germline loops: CDR1 SGHVS, CDR2 FNYEAQ. The CDR3 runs 14 residues. The CDR3 loop reads CASSPGQGKETQYF. The CDR3 bases are TGTGCCAGCAGCCCCGGACAGGGGAAAGAGACCCAGTACTTC.

This clonotype was observed many times. The chain has TRBV12-3 or TRBV12-4 and TRBJ2-5; D is unresolved. The CDR3 consists of 11 residues. The V gene lost 5 bases and the J gene lost 4 bases, with 5 bases spanning the gap. The CDR3 loop reads CASSKAETQYF. Here the CDR3 DNA reads TGTGCCAGCAGTAAAGCAGAGACCCAGTACTTC.

This clonotype was observed a few times. The genes are TRBV19 and TRBJ2-3; D is undetermined. Trimming removed 3 bases at V and 1 base at J, with 11 bases between. The CDR3 is made up of 15 amino acids. CDR1 is LNHDA, CDR2 SQIVND, per germline (reference sequence). The CDR3 region has the DNA TGTGCCAGTAGTATGACGTCCGGGCGCACAGATACGCAGTATTTT. Translating gives CASSMTSGRTDTQYF.

This clonotype was detected only a few times. This rearrangement joins TRBV20-1 to TRBJ2-1, with D perhaps TRBD2 (6 bases). This CDR3 has 15 residues. V lost 3 bases to trimming and J lost 5 bases, with 17 bases between them. Germline values: CDR1 DFQATT, CDR2 SNEGSKA (reference sequence). CDR3 DNA: TGCAGTGCTAGGGCCCATGCGGGATTCAACAATGAGCAGTTCTTC. Translation gives CSARAHAGFNNEQFF.

The rearrangement uses TRBV7-2 and TRBJ2-1; 8 bases align to TRBD2. The length of the CDR3 is 16 residues. Germline assignment: CDR1 SGHTA and CDR2 FQGNSA. Losses at the gene ends were 4 bases for V and 10 bases for J; bases not matched to a gene: 15. DNA of the CDR3: TGTGCCAGCAGCTCGCCTCCGGGGGGGCGCGAGAGGGAGCAGTTCTTC. Translating it yields CASSSPPGGREREQFF. The entire variable domain, with the rest obtained from reference TRBV7-2 and TRBJ2-1, is as follows: GAGVSQSPSNKVTEKGKDVELRCDPISGHTALYWYRQSLGQGLEFLIYFQGNSAPDKSGLPSDRFSAERTGGSVSTLTIQRTQQEDSAVYLCASSSPPGGREREQFFGPGTRLTVL.

This chain links TRBV5-4 with TRBJ1-1; no definite D call. Trimming removed 3 bases at V and 3 bases at J, with 9 bases between. CDR3 size: 13 residues. CDR1 is SGHNT and CDR2 is YYREEE in the germline V gene (reference sequence). This CDR3 is CASSSAAYTEAFF. The CDR3 nucleotides read TGTGCCAGCAGCTCGGCGGCGTACACTGAAGCTTTCTTT.

This clonotype has ten or more counts. V usage is TRBV7-9 and J usage is TRBJ1-2, with 7 bases matching TRBD1. The CDR3 consists of 16 residues. Germline loops: CDR1 SEHNR, CDR2 FQNEAQ (reference sequence). The J segment lost 4 bases and the V segment lost 5 bases, leaving 13 bases of the junction unmatched. Here the CDR3 reads CASSDSVTGLVYGYTF. CDR3 nucleotides: TGTGCCAGCAGCGATAGCGTGACAGGGCTTGTCTATGGCTACACCTTC. Full variable domain (rest looked up from reference TRBV7-9 and TRBJ1-2): DTGVSQNPRHKITKRGQNVTFRCDPISEHNRLYWYRQTLGQGPEFLTYFQNEAQLEKSRLLSDRFSAERPKGSFSTLEIQRTEQGDSAMYLCASSDSVTGLVYGYTFGSGTRLTVV.

This clonotype showed up many times. The J gene is TRBJ2-3, the V gene TRBV7-2; 15 bases agree with TRBD2. Trimming removed 3 bases from V and 3 bases from J; junction bases left unmatched: 7. Germline CDR1 reads SGHTA; CDR2 reads FQGNSA. The length of the CDR3 is 18 residues. In DNA, the CDR3 is TGTGCCAGCAGCTTCGGACTAGCGGGAGGGCCGAGGACAGATACGCAGTATTTT. Translating it yields CASSFGLAGGPRTDTQYF.

This clonotype appeared once. The chain is built from TRBV11-2 and TRBJ1-1; 12 bases fit TRBD1. Trimming removed 4 bases from V and 10 bases from J; junction bases left unmatched: 4. The CDR3 has 13 amino acids. Germline CDR1 is SGHAT and CDR2 is FQNNGV. The CDR3 loop reads CASSWDRGPGAFF. The CDR3 DNA sequence: TGTGCCAGCAGCTGGGACAGGGGGCCGGGAGCTTTCTTT.

V gene TRBV28 combines with J gene TRBJ1-5, with D unresolved. Germline values: CDR1 MDHEN, CDR2 SYDVKM. The CDR3 totals 16 residues. V gave up 6 bases and J gave up 5 bases, with 20 bases separating them. The CDR3 here is CASSSTSIRSYQPQHF. The DNA for the CDR3 is TGTGCCAGCAGCTCAACAAGTATAAGGAGCTATCAGCCCCAGCATTTT.